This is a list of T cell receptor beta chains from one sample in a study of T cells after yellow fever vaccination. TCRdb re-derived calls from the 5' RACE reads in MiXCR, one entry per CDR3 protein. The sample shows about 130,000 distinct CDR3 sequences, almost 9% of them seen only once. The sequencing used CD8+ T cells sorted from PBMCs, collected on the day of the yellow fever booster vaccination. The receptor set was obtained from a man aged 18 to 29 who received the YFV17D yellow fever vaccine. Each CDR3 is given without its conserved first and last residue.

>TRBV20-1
SARDRGLNEKLF
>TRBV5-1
ASSLSQGAYNEQF
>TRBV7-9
ASSPGEVTQY
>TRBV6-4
ASSAKGDGADTQY
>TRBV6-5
ASSWGPDTGELF
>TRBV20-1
SARDPAQRWIGGYT
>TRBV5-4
ASSPGTLAYGYT
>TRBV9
ASSGTGVTSAKETQY
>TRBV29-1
SVVRNTEAF
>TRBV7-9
ASSLEGEGIQY
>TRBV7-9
ASSGRDGSGNTIY
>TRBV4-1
ASSQLIEGGYT
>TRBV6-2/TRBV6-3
ASSYNLDGTSTDTQY
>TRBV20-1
SATRGNTASGANVLT
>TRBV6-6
ASSYVRRTARTDTQY
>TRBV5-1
ASSYIHTHNEQF
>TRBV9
ASSEGDGLREAF
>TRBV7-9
ASSSPPNTEAF
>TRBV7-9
ASSLNPMNTEAF
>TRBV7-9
ASSSPSLGDTEAF
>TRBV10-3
AISRWDGVILPYYEQY
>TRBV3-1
ASSQSFRGLNTEAF
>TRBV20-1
SANVAGGTPNEQF
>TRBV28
ASSKYRDEATQY